This T cell receptor (beta chain) was documented in a study of T cells in Graves' hyperthyroidism and ophthalmopathy. Amplification targeted TCR beta CDR3 regions from RNA transcripts. A first-round RT-PCR of the TCR CDR3 used the HTBI primer set. In TCRdb, the multiplex PCR reads were re-called with MiXCR into one record per CDR3 protein. This table has about 640,000 distinct CDR3 sequences, 20% appearing once. Clinicians diagnosed patients from clinical symptoms, serum thyroxine and TRAb, thyroid ultrasound and orbital computed tomography. The authors obtained PBMCs from around 10 ml of fresh peripheral blood. CDR3 size: 16 residues. V was clipped by 2 bases and J by 3 bases, with 19 bases between them. Germline lookup yields CDR1 DFQATT and CDR2 SNEGSKA (reference sequence).

Sequenced sample: blood. The source is a man younger than 40 with Graves' ophthalmopathy. The V call is TRBV20-1, the J call TRBJ2-5; possibly TRBD1 for D (6 bases). The CDR3 nucleotides are TGCAGTGCTAGAACTGCTCTCACAGGGCAAAAAGAGACCCAGTACTTC. It translates to CSARTALTGQKETQYF.